This T cell receptor (beta chain) is from a study of cytomegalovirus exposure and HLA in healthy donors (dated by TCRdb to about 2017). Concerning the study at large: The 500 to 800 repertoires of the first cohort and the roughly 120 validation repertoires were produced on the same platform, according to a later analysis. A separate validation cohort of 100 to 150 different subjects was used in addition to the 666-subject first cohort. The study was designed to test whether signatures of past pathogen exposure could be identified by cataloging public T cell receptors. High-throughput TCR immunosequencing, statistical association of individual TCRs with disease status, and machine learning were combined to predict cytomegalovirus infection status.

Study-wide conclusions, independent of this receptor: In the study, about 150 TCR beta chains were listed as associated with cytomegalovirus. The validation cohort had no HLA typing available for a later analysis, so co-occurrence within that cohort was assessed over all 120 or so repertoires. The authors suggested that the approach could potentially be extended to other disease states and immunological phenotypes. The classifier was reported to diagnose cytomegalovirus status with high specificity and sensitivity in both the original cohort and the validation cohort. Across donors, most TCR sequences were observed very rarely, whereas some public TCRs were present in many individuals. In a later analysis, TCRs clustered in the first cohort were found to also tend to co-occur in the approximately 110 validation repertoires, with approximately 94% of cluster scores above 0. In vitro tests confirmed that a few of the cytomegalovirus-associated TCR beta chains recognize cytomegalovirus antigens.

In regard to this clone: Its antigen has not been determined. It has no much larger one-base neighbor in the sample; base qualities were not kept.

The library came from the immunoSEQ multiplex PCR assay. In the source study's methods: A statistical classification framework was built to diagnose cytomegalovirus status from the catalog of TCR beta chain sequences. The clones in this table, taken by TCRdb from immuneACCESS, are in-frame only. Not every clone is retained; where verified, under half of the shortfall comes from an unresolved V gene, and the cause of the rest is unknown. The V and J calls and clone size come from that table; D and trimming were worked out from the DNA. This sample comprises around 94,000 clones, just under 95% of them detected only once. Jointly, the top ten make up roughly 0.82% of the sample. Separate from the roughly 630-subject first cohort, the validation cohort of 90 to 150 subjects was the group to which the donors belonged. V is cut by 4 bases and J by 5 bases, and the space between the germline ends is 13 bases. The CDR3 covers 14 residues, taking in both the cysteine and the phenylalanine. The entry retains the CDR3 DNA only, 42 bases that are in frame from base 1. The germline V gene supplies CDR1 SGHRS and CDR2 YFSETQ.

This TCR was sampled from a woman aged 18-35 years in good health and CMV-seronegative. This sequence uses TRBV5-1 and TRBJ1-5; TRBD1 is perhaps the D gene, given 6 matching bases. Sequenced input: PBMCs. The CDR3 sequence is CASSPGQIDQPQHF. The base sequence is TGCGCCAGCAGCCCTGGACAGATTGATCAGCCCCAGCATTTT. Here the CDR3 is joined to the reference TRBV5-1 and TRBJ1-5 genes, and the full variable domain is: KAGVTQTPRYLIKTRGQQVTLSCSPISGHRSVSWYQQTPGQGLQFLFEYFSETQRNKGNFPGRFSGRQFSNSRSEMNVSTLELGDSALYLCASSPGQIDQPQHFGDGTRLSIL.